One and the same sample provided the 7 T cell receptor beta chains below, sequenced in a study of T-cell reconstitution after alpha-beta-depleted transplantation in children. Preparation of the TCRbeta library was carried out with unique molecular identifiers. TCRdb passed the PCR reads through MiXCR, listing each CDR3 protein once. The table shows 450,000 to 600,000 distinct CDR3 sequences, with over 10% occurring only once. Sequences were derived from PBMCs, mostly from graft donor cells, sampled 360 days after TCRalphabeta/CD19-depleted stem cell transplant. The receptors were gathered from a male patient younger than 18 who had a stem cell transplant for acute myeloid leukemia, so the T cells may come from the graft donor.

CDR3 region: CASSRPKWTSGYNEQFF. In DNA form, the CDR3 reads TGTGCCAGCAGCCGGCCAAAATGGACTAGCGGCTACAATGAGCAGTTCTTC. This chain connects TRBV7-2 to TRBJ2-1; 10 positions match TRBD2. The CDR3 contains 17 residues. V was clipped by 5 bases and J by 3 bases; unmatched bases: 10. Germline values: CDR1 SGHTA, CDR2 FQGNSA.

V usage is TRBV29-1 and J usage is TRBJ1-2; tentative D call: TRBD1 (5 bases). Germline lookup yields CDR1 SQVTM and CDR2 ANQGSEA. The CDR3 covers 16 residues. V was clipped by 7 bases and J by 1 base, with 22 bases between them. The CDR3 here is CSANLPGPNFNYGYTF. The CDR3 nucleotides are TGCAGCGCTAACCTTCCGGGACCCAATTTTAACTATGGCTACACCTTC. The variable domain in full, completed from reference TRBV29-1 and TRBJ1-2, reads SAVISQKPSRDICQRGTSLTIQCQVDSQVTMMFWYRQQPGQSLTLIATANQGSEATYESGFVIDKFPISRPNLTFSTLTVSNMSPEDSSIYLCSANLPGPNFNYGYTFGSGTRLTVV.

The V gene is TRBV7-2, the J gene TRBJ2-1; tentative D call: TRBD1 (5 bases). The V end was cut by 2 bases, the J end by 2 bases, with 10 bases between. Germline V lookup: CDR1 SGHTA, CDR2 FQGNSA. The CDR3 totals 15 residues. The CDR3 sequence: CASSLIRTTYNEQFF. For the CDR3, the DNA is TGTGCCAGCAGCTTAATCCGGACAACCTACAATGAGCAGTTCTTC.

V is TRBV6-2 or TRBV6-3 and J is TRBJ2-3; a weak D match, TRBD2 (6 bases). Germline V CDR1 and CDR2: MNHEY, SVGEGT. This CDR3 contains 12 residues. The V end was cut by 5 bases, the J end by 4 bases, with 7 bases between. In DNA, the CDR3 is TGTGCCAGCAGTCGCGGGGCAGATACGCAGTATTTT. Protein sequence: CASSRGADTQYF.

This chain uses TRBV7-2 with TRBJ2-1; 7 bases agree with TRBD1. Germline V lookup: CDR1 SGHTA, CDR2 FQGNSA. The trim removed 1 base at V and 1 base at J, leaving 4 bases unmatched. The CDR3 sequence is 16 residues long. The CDR3 reads CASSLDRGISYNEQFF. The CDR3 region has the DNA TGTGCCAGCAGCTTAGACAGGGGAATATCCTACAATGAGCAGTTCTTC.

The chain recombines TRBV20-1 with TRBJ2-7; D gene unclear. CDR1 and CDR2 from the germline V gene are DFQATT and SNEGSKA (reference sequence). The CDR3 is made up of 13 amino acids. Trimming pared 1 base from V and 0 bases from J, leaving 7 bases between. CDR3: CSARGQVSYEQYF. Here the CDR3 DNA reads TGCAGTGCTAGAGGTCAGGTCTCCTACGAGCAGTACTTC.

The chain couples TRBV7-9 to TRBJ1-1; D is unresolved. CDR1 and CDR2 (germline): SEHNR, FQNEAQ (reference sequence). The CDR3 loop spans 16 amino acids. Trimming removed 3 bases at V and 1 base at J, with 15 bases between. DNA of the CDR3: TGTGCCAGCAGCTTCGACTACACATCAGGGAACACTGAAGCTTTCTTT. Its protein product is CASSFDYTSGNTEAFF.